This T cell receptor (beta chain) was sequenced in a study of cytomegalovirus exposure and HLA in healthy donors (dated by TCRdb to 2016 to 2017). For the wider study: An earlier analysis of some 550 of the donors reported roughly 270 Gb of sequence data and 100 million to 140 million unique TCR beta sequences from 190 million or so T cells. An early release covering roughly 580 HLA-typed donors comprised about 300 gigabases of sequencing data and 85 million or so unique TCR sequences. Among the 398 genotyped donors, under 90% belonged to the genetic ancestry cluster associated with self-reported Caucasian donors. The study was designed to test whether signatures of past pathogen exposure could be identified by cataloging public T cell receptors. The study used immunosequencing to profile the T cell repertoires of 600 to 850 subjects and linked those repertoires to cytomegalovirus serostatus. A separate validation cohort of approximately 120 different subjects was used in addition to the approximately 700-subject first cohort. To predict cytomegalovirus infection status, the study combined high-throughput TCR immunosequencing, statistical association of individual TCRs with disease status, and machine learning. To study patterns of TCR occurrence, a later analysis re-analyzed previously published TCR beta repertoires from under 750 donors and added high-resolution HLA genotyping. In the later analysis, no new phenotypic data were used to find candidate immune exposures; instead, reliance was placed on TCR beta sequences and their occurrence across donors. An earlier analysis of 587 of the donors applied high-throughput TCR beta sequencing to assess whether each TCR beta V gene segment acted as functional or pseudogenic. Donor age, sex, ethnicity and CMV serostatus were compiled together with the repertoire data. Genome-wide SNP genotypes for about 65% of the 666 donors were used in a later genetic analysis, which treated that subset as a discovery cohort. Every discovery cohort repertoire had been produced on one sequencing platform. HLA typing covered class I and class II loci at four-digit resolution. The number of typed donors differed by locus: about 620-640 for A, B, C, DRB1 and DQB1; 500 to 550 for DQA1; some 590 for DPA1; and some 470 for DPB1. Four or five DR-DQ haplotypes were handled as single units for association and clustering because linkage in the cohort was strong. Among 300 to 450 genotyped donors of the cohort, an average of around 240,000 unique TCR beta nucleotide sequences were sequenced per donor, roughly a sixth of them non-productive. What the work shows at the level of the full study, not this receptor alone: Strong co-occurrence of HLA alleles, especially DR and DQ, made assigning TCR associations to individual alleles difficult. In vitro tests confirmed that a few of the cytomegalovirus-associated TCR beta chains recognize cytomegalovirus antigens. According to a later genetic analysis, donors in an Asian-associated ancestry cluster had fewer N-insertions in productive TCRs than the approximately 710-donor mean. Specific HLA alleles were associated with about 17,000 TCR beta sequences at a false discovery rate of 0.05 in a later analysis. In a later analysis, the rate of TCR association differed among HLA loci, with DRB1 alleles having the most associated TCRs and HLA-C alleles having the fewest. The classifier was reported to diagnose cytomegalovirus status with high specificity and sensitivity in both the original and validation cohorts. Across donors, most TCR sequences were observed very rarely, whereas some public TCRs were present in many individuals. HLA typing was unavailable for some donors at each locus, so association tests used only the typed subset. Broadly in line with IMGT annotations, most TCR beta V segments showed up in productive rearrangements about 87% or about 30% of the time in an earlier analysis of some 590 of the donors. In the study, around 160 TCR beta chains were listed as associated with cytomegalovirus. A later analysis found that most CMV-associated TCR beta chains appeared HLA-restricted, with HLA associations seemingly driven largely by CMV exposure. Because counts were too low, some 17 rarely observed V segments, including chromosome 9 orphons, were excluded from the earlier analysis of 587 of the donors. The authors suggested that the approach could potentially be generalized to other disease states and immunological phenotypes. Because the 87-base-pair reads could not distinguish some IMGT-functional V segments, including TRBV6-2 and TRBV6-3, those segments were excluded. This cohort had only TCR beta chains sequenced, and the lack of alpha or paired-chain data limited which features could be detected. Compared with equally common non-associated chains, HLA-associated TCR beta chains in a later analysis were more clonally expanded and had lower generation probabilities. Linkage disequilibrium might explain the correlated functional status among segregating V segments, but an unknown experimental factor could not be ruled out. The only immune exposure information available for the cohort was CMV serostatus. A group of highly shared sequence variants was considered likely to be a technical artifact of the sequencing pipeline. The presence/absence analyses assumed that sequencing depth was roughly uniform across donors, and that assumption may not be true. In a later analysis, several top co-occurrence clusters were reported to appear linked to parvovirus B19, influenza, CMV and Epstein-Barr virus. A further reported finding was that TCR beta sequences accurately predicted the HLA-A and HLA-B alleles for most subjects in the first cohort. A later genetic analysis associated a missense DCLRE1C variant with V-gene and J-gene trimming of TCR beta chains, and an independent cohort replicated the association.

Cut back by 3 bases and 7 bases, the V and J ends lie 13 bases apart. CDR3 length: 14 amino acids, cysteine to phenylalanine. Only CDR3 DNA remains: 42 bases, in frame from the first base. Sequences MDHEN (CDR1) and SYDVKM (CDR2) are obtained from the germline V gene. The library came from the immunoSEQ multiplex PCR assay. The multiplex PCR relied on a mix of 60 forward primers for TCR Vbeta segments and 13 reverse primers for TCR Jbeta segments. Amplification of the CDR3 region of rearranged TCR beta genes was performed with a multiplex PCR assay on genomic DNA. On the Illumina HiSeq System, the amplified TCR beta libraries were sequenced as 87-base-pair reads. The source study handled its data this way. Across the 600 to 700 repertoires, a later analysis counted roughly 84 million unique TCR beta chains, 8.5 million to 12 million of which were shared by at least two donors. Raw reads were error-corrected and collapsed into unique sequences by a nearest-neighbor algorithm in which closely related sequences were merged to remove PCR and sequencing errors. To assign V, D and J gene segments, CDR3 sequences were aligned to IMGT reference sequences. Each retained sequence needed at least a six-nucleotide match to both a V gene segment and a J gene segment. Rearrangements were classified as productive when the CDR3 lacked stop codons and remained in frame with V and J, and all other rearrangements were classified as non-productive. Following IMGT convention, CDR3 was defined as the stretch from the second conserved V-encoded cysteine up to the conserved J-encoded phenylalanine. The earlier analysis of about 500 of the donors excluded sequences that lacked an unambiguous match to a single V gene segment. In an earlier analysis of approximately 500 of the donors, a V segment was called functional when productive rearrangements were above 56.7%, and segregating when the standard deviation between donors exceeded 5%. A statistical classification framework was built for diagnosing cytomegalovirus status from the catalog of TCR beta chain sequences. In a later analysis, V and J genes were assigned by comparing TCR nucleotide sequences against IMGT/GENE-DB human TR gene sequences. In a later analysis, CDR3 sequences and most-parsimonious VDJ recombination scenarios were assigned using the TCRdist pipeline. In a later analysis, each TCR beta chain was defined by its CDR3 amino acid sequence together with its V-gene family, and reads lacking a unique V-gene family were excluded. As a way to deal with suspected cross-contamination and a sequencing artifact, a later analysis dropped 640 or so nucleotide sequences that were highly shared and had low generation probability. For each public chain, a later analysis derived a clonal expansion index from normalized ranks of inferred template counts within each repertoire. Generation probabilities in a later analysis came from a VDJ recombination model fitted to out-of-frame rearrangements, and those results were checked against IGoR. In a later analysis, hypergeometric tests were used to score TCR-TCR, TCR-HLA and TCR-CMV co-occurrence, with a repertoire-size bias correction applied to TCR pairs. In a later analysis, false discovery rates were estimated by permuting HLA or CMV assignments 20 times. In a later analysis, co-occurring TCRs were grouped with DBSCAN, and TCRdist sequence similarity was added when clustering was performed within HLA-allele-positive subsets. Co-occurrence clustering excluded repertoires with fewer than 30,000 or more than 120,000 public chains, plus five with anomalous nucleotide sharing. Sourced from immuneACCESS, this table was stored by TCRdb with only in-frame sequences that have V and J called. A share of the clones is absent; for the studies checked, an unresolved V gene accounts for under half, and the remainder has no known explanation. V and J calls and clone size are those listed in that table; D and trimming were worked out from the DNA. Here the sample has about 120,000 clones; around three quarters occur a single time. Roughly 3.3% of the sample goes to the ten largest clones.

With respect to this clone: The antigen it recognizes is unknown. Base qualities are not provided; no much larger clone lies one nucleotide away.

The cohort consisted of 650 to 850 healthy bone marrow donors. Cohort members were all nominally healthy when sampled, although unrecorded immune exposures were likely present. The donor was CMV seropositive and was included in the group of almost 300 seropositive cohort members. Each donor provided a peripheral blood sample, and peripheral blood mononuclear cells were used for TCR beta sequencing. Genomic DNA extraction from the blood cell samples was performed with the Qiagen DNeasy Blood Extraction Kit. The rearranged chain carries TRBV28 and TRBJ1-5; no D gene is confidently identified. The sequencing sample was made of PBMCs. The TCR was taken from a woman in her 30s in good health and CMV-seropositive. The sequence in DNA is TGTGCCAGCAGTTTGGAGGAAGGTCACCAGCCCCAGCATTTT. Its coded protein is CASSLEEGHQPQHF.